The 13 T cell receptor beta chains listed next were all sequenced from one sample in a study of cytomegalovirus exposure and HLA in healthy donors. 13 Jbeta primers and 60 Vbeta primers were used for the PCR. Produced via immunoSEQ multiplex PCR; TCRdb's table is partial and in-frame only. The sample lists about 120,000 clones, approximately 80% seen once, with approximately 6.3% in the top ten. The specimen sequenced was PBMCs. The receptors were gathered from a man aged 18 to 35 in good health and CMV-seropositive.

The chain employs TRBV6-6 and TRBJ2-5; 7 nucleotides agree with TRBD1. V shed 6 bases, J shed 2 bases, and the junction held 3 bases outside the gene matches. This CDR3 has 13 residues. The germline V gene encodes CDR1 MNHNY and CDR2 SVGAGI (reference sequence). The CDR3 region is CASSYRGQETQYF. CDR3 DNA sequence: TGTGCCAGCAGCTACAGGGGTCAAGAGACCCAGTACTTC.

This chain connects TRBV5-8 to TRBJ2-7; TRBD1 aligns across 7 bases. Trimming cost V 3 bases and J 3 bases; bases outside gene matches: 6. The length of the CDR3 is 14 residues. Germline values: CDR1 SGHTS, CDR2 YDEGEE. The chain's CDR3 is CASSSWTGRYEQYF. CDR3 coding DNA: TGTGCCAGCAGCTCTTGGACAGGTCGCTACGAGCAGTACTTC.

The chain employs TRBV6-5 and TRBJ1-6, with 12 bases lining up with TRBD1. Germline trimming cut 5 bases from V and 9 bases from J; bases unmatched to any gene: 2. There are 14 residues in the CDR3. Germline CDR1 reads MNHEY; CDR2 reads SVGAGI. This CDR3 is CASSRDRGLSPLHF. DNA for the CDR3: TGTGCCAGCAGTAGGGACAGGGGGCTTTCACCCCTCCACTTT.

The chain recombines TRBV5-8 with TRBJ1-2; D possibly corresponds to TRBD1 (6 bases). Germline CDR1 and CDR2: SGHTS and YDEGEE. V dropped 0 bases and J dropped 6 bases, with 18 bases sitting between them. The CDR3 runs 16 residues. The DNA of the CDR3 is TGTGCCAGCAGCTTGGGGGTTGGCAGGGGATATGATGGCTACACCTTC. Translating gives CASSLGVGRGYDGYTF.

This chain links TRBV6-5 with TRBJ2-7; TRBD1 agrees at 8 bases. The CDR3 consists of 14 residues. CDR1 is MNHEY, CDR2 SVGAGI, per germline. Germline trimming cut 7 bases from V and 6 bases from J; bases unmatched to any gene: 11. In DNA form, the CDR3 reads TGTGCCAGCACCTCGGGGCAGGGGGCTGGCGAGCAGTACTTC. Protein sequence: CASTSGQGAGEQYF.

This chain connects TRBV2 to TRBJ2-2; the D gene is possibly TRBD2 (5 bases). The CDR3 has 16 residues. The germline V gene encodes CDR1 SNHLY and CDR2 FYNNEI. Trimming shortened V by 6 bases and J by 2 bases, and 16 bases separated the two germline ends. The CDR3 coding sequence is TGTGCCAGCAGCAAAAGACTACCTCATAACACCGGGGAGCTGTTTTTT. It yields the protein CASSKRLPHNTGELFF. Full variable domain (rest looked up from reference TRBV2 and TRBJ2-2): EPEVTQTPSHQVTQMGQEVILRCVPISNHLYFYWYRQILGQKVEFLVSFYNNEISEKSEIFDDQFSVERPDGSNFTLKIRSTKLEDSAMYFCASSKRLPHNTGELFFGEGSRLTVL.

The rearrangement uses TRBV5-1 and TRBJ1-2; D gene uncertain. With 1 base removed from V and 2 bases from J, the gap between germline ends came to 9 bases. The CDR3 loop spans 14 amino acids. Germline CDR1 SGHRS, CDR2 YFSETQ. CDR3 nucleotide sequence: TGCGCCAGCAGCTTGCGAACAACAAACTATGGCTACACCTTC. It is translated as CASSLRTTNYGYTF.

V and J are TRBV7-6 and TRBJ2-1; D perhaps matches TRBD2 (7 bases). Germline V CDR1 and CDR2: SGHVS, FNYEAQ. This CDR3 has 16 amino acids. V lost 2 bases to trimming and J lost 2 bases, with 13 bases between them. As DNA, the CDR3 is TGTGCCAGCAGCTTATTCGGGGGGCCGACCTACAATGAGCAGTTCTTC. It yields the protein CASSLFGGPTYNEQFF.

This clone was seen once. The J gene is TRBJ1-4, the V gene TRBV12-5, with D possibly being TRBD1 (5 bases). The ends were cut back, 6 bases at V and 6 bases at J, with 26 bases in the middle. This CDR3 is 18 amino acids long. CDR1 and CDR2 from the germline V gene are LGHNT and FRNRAP. In DNA form, the CDR3 reads TGTGCTAGTGGCCTTGGACCCCTCGGACAAGGCCCAGATGAAAAACTGTTTTTT. Translated: CASGLGPLGQGPDEKLFF.

This clone was detected a few times. The CDR3 DNA follows: TGTGCCAGCAGCCTGCCGACAGGCCGGGACTATGGCTACACCTTC. Translated: CASSLPTGRDYGYTF. The rearrangement uses TRBV7-9 and TRBJ1-2; perhaps TRBD1 as D (6 bases). The V gene's germline CDR1 is SEHNR and CDR2 FQNEAQ (reference sequence). This CDR3 has 15 amino acids. V gave up 5 bases and J gave up 3 bases, with 16 bases separating them. The full variable domain, rest sourced from reference TRBV7-9 and TRBJ1-2, is DTGVSQNPRHKITKRGQNVTFRCDPISEHNRLYWYRQTLGQGPEFLTYFQNEAQLEKSRLLSDRFSAERPKGSFSTLEIQRTEQGDSAMYLCASSLPTGRDYGYTFGSGTRLTVV.

The gene calls are TRBV18 and TRBJ2-5; TRBD2 matches 12 bases. The better agreement between TRBJ2-7 and the DNA end casts doubt on the J call. This CDR3 is built from 15 residues. CDR1 is KGHSH, CDR2 LQKENI, per germline. CDR3 loop: CASSPPTSGSYEQYF. In DNA, the CDR3 is TGTGCCAGCTCACCACCGACTAGCGGGAGTTACGAGCAGTACTTC.

This clone was detected once. The chain joins TRBV9 to TRBJ1-1; D unclear. With 7 bases removed from V and 0 bases from J, the gap between germline ends came to 10 bases. In germline, CDR1 is SGDLS, CDR2 YYNGEE. CDR3 length: 13 residues. The CDR3 nucleotides are TGTGCCAGCGCTGCGCTCATGAACACTGAAGCTTTCTTT. Translation gives CASAALMNTEAFF.

V and J are TRBV11-2 and TRBJ1-1; tentative D call: TRBD1 (5 bases). From germline, CDR1 is SGHAT and CDR2 FQNNGV. The V end was cut by 2 bases, the J end by 3 bases, with 13 bases between. The CDR3 is made up of 15 amino acids. In DNA form, the CDR3 reads TGTGCCAGCAGCTTACCTGGCGCGGGGGACACTGAAGCTTTCTTT. Protein product: CASSLPGAGDTEAFF.